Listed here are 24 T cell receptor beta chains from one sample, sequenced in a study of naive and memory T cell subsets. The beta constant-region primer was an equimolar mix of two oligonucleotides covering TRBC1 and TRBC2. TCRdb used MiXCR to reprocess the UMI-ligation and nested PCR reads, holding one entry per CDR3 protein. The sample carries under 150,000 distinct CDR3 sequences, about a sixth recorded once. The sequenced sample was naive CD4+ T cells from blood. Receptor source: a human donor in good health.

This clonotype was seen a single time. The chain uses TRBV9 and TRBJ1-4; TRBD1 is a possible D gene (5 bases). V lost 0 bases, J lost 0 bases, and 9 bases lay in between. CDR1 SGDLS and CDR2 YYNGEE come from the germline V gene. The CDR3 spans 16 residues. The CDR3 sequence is CASSVARGTTNEKLFF. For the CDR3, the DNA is TGTGCCAGCAGCGTAGCTAGGGGTACAACTAATGAAAAACTGTTTTTT.

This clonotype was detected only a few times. CDR3 loop: CASSLGTDQETQYF. DNA for the CDR3: TGTGCCAGCAGCTTGGGGACAGATCAAGAGACCCAGTACTTC. This chain joins TRBV5-5 and TRBJ2-5; tentative D call: TRBD1 (6 bases). CDR3 length: 14 residues. CDR1 SGHKS and CDR2 YYEKEE come from the germline V gene (reference sequence). V dropped 0 bases and J dropped 2 bases, with 8 bases sitting between them.

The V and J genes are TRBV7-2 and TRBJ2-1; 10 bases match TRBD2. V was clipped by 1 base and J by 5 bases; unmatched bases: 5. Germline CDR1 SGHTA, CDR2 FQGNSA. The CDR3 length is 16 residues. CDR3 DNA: TGTGCCAGCAGCTTAGAGTCTAGCGGGAGAAACAATGAGCAGTTCTTC. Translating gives CASSLESSGRNNEQFF.

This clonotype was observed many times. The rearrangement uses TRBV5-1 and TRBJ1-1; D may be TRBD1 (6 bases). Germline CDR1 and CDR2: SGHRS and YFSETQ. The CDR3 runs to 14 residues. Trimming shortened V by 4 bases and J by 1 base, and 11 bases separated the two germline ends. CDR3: CASSVTGTNTEAFF. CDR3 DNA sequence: TGCGCCAGCAGCGTGACAGGTACGAACACTGAAGCTTTCTTT. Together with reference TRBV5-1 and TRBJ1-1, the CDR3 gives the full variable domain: KAGVTQTPRYLIKTRGQQVTLSCSPISGHRSVSWYQQTPGQGLQFLFEYFSETQRNKGNFPGRFSGRQFSNSRSEMNVSTLELGDSALYLCASSVTGTNTEAFFGQGTRLTVV.

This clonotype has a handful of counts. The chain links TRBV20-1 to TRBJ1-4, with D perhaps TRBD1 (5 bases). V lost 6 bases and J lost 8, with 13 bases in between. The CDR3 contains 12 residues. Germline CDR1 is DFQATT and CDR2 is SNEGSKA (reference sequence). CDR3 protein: CSAPLRGEKLFF. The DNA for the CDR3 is TGCAGTGCACCCTTAAGGGGCGAAAAACTGTTTTTT.

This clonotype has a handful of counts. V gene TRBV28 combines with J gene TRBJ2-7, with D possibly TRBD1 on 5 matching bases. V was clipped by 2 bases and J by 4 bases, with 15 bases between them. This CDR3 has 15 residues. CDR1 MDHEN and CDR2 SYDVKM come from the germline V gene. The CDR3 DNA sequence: TGTGCCAGCAGTTTAATGTGGGGCCCTGGTTACGAGCAGTACTTC. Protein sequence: CASSLMWGPGYEQYF.

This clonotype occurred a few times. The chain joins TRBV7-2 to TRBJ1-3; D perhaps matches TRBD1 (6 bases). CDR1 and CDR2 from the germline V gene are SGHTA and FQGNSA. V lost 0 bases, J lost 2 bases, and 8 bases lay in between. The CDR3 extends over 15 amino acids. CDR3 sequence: CASSLAEGAGNTIYF. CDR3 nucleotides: TGTGCCAGCAGCTTAGCGGAGGGGGCTGGAAACACCATATATTTT.

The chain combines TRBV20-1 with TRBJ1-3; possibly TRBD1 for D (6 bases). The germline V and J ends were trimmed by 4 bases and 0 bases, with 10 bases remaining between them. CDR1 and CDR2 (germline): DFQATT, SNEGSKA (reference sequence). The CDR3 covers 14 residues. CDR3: CSATQGGSGNTIYF. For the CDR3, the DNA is TGCAGTGCTACACAGGGAGGCTCTGGAAACACCATATATTTT.

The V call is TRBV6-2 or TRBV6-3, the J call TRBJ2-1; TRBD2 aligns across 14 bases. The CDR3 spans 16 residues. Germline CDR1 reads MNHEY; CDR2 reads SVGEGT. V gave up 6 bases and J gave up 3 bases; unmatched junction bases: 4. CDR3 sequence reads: CASRGLAGEDYNEQFF. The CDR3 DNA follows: TGTGCCAGCAGGGGACTAGCGGGAGAGGACTACAATGAGCAGTTCTTC.

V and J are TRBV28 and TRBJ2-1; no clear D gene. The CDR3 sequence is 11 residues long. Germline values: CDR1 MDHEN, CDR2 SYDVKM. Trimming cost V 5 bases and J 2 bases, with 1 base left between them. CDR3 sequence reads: CASSTYNEQFF. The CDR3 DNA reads TGTGCCAGCAGTACCTACAATGAGCAGTTCTTC.

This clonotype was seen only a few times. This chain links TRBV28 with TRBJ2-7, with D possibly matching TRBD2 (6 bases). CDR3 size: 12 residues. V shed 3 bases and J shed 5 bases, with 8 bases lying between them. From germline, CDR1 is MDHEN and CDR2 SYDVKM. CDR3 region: CASSFSGDEQYF. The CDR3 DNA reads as TGTGCCAGCAGTTTTTCGGGGGACGAGCAGTACTTC.

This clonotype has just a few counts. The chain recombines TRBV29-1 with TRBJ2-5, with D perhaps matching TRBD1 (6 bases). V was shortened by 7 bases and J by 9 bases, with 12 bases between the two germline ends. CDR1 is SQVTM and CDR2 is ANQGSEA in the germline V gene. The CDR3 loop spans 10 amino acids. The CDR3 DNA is TGCAGCGGACGTACAGGGCCCCAGTACTTC. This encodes CSGRTGPQYF.

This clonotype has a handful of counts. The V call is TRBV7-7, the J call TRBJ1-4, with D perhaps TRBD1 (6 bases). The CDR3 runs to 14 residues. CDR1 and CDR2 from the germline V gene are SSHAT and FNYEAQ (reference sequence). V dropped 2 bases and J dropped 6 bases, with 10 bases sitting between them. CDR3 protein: CASSLRQGYEKLFF. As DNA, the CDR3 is TGTGCCAGCAGCTTACGGCAGGGGTATGAAAAACTGTTTTTT.

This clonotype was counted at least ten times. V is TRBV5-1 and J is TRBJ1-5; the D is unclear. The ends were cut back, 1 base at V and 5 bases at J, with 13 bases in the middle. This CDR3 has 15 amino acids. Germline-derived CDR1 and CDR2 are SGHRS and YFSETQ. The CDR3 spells CASSLTSRDDQPQHF. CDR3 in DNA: TGCGCCAGCAGCTTGACTTCGAGGGATGATCAGCCCCAGCATTTT.

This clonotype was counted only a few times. Here the CDR3 reads CASIQGNQPQHF. The CDR3 DNA is TGTGCCAGCATTCAAGGCAATCAGCCCCAGCATTTT. This chain connects TRBV28 to TRBJ1-5; D gene uncertain. Germline loops: CDR1 MDHEN, CDR2 SYDVKM. Trimming shortened V by 7 bases and J by 2 bases, and 6 bases separated the two germline ends. The CDR3 loop spans 12 amino acids. Supplemented by reference TRBV28 and TRBJ1-5, the full variable domain reads DVKVTQSSRYLVKRTGEKVFLECVQDMDHENMFWYRQDPGLGLRLIYFSYDVKMKEKGDIPEGYSVSREKKERFSLILESASTNQTSMYLCASIQGNQPQHFGDGTRLSIL.

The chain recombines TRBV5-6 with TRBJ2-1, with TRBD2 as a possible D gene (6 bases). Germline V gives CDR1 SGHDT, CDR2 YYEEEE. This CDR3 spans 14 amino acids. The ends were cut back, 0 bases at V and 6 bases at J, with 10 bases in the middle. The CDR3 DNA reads TGTGCCAGCAGCTTGGGCAGGGAGGTCAATGAGCAGTTCTTC. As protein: CASSLGREVNEQFF.

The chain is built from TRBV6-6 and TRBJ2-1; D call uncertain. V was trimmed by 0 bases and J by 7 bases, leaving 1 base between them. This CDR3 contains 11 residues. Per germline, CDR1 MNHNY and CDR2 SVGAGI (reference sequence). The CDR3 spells CASSYSNEQFF. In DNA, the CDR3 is TGTGCCAGCAGTTACTCAAATGAGCAGTTCTTC.

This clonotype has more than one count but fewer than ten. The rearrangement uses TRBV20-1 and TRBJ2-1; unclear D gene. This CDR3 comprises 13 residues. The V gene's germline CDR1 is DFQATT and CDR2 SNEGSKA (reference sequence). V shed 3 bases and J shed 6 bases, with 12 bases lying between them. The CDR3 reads CSARSIGSNEQFF. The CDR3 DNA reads TGCAGTGCTAGGAGTATAGGATCCAATGAGCAGTTCTTC.

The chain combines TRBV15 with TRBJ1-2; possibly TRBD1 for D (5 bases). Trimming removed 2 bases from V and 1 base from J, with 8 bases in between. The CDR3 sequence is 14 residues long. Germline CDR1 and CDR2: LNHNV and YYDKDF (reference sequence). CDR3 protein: CATSRLGDNYGYTF. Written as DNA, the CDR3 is TGTGCCACCAGCAGACTAGGGGATAACTATGGCTACACCTTC.

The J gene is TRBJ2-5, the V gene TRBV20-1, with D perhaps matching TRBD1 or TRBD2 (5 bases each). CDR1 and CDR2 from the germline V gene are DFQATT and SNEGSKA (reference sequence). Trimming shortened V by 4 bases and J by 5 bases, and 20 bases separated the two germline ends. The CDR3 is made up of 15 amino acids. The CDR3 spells CSATPLGTPGETQYF. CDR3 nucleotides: TGCAGTGCTACCCCCCTCGGGACCCCGGGGGAGACCCAGTACTTC.

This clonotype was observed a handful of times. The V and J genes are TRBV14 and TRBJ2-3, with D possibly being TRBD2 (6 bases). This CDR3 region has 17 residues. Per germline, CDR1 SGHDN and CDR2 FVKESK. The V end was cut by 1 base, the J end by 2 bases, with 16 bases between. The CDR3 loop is CASSQASGRGSTDTQYF. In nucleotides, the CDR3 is TGTGCCAGCAGCCAAGCTTCGGGGCGGGGTTCCACAGATACGCAGTATTTT.

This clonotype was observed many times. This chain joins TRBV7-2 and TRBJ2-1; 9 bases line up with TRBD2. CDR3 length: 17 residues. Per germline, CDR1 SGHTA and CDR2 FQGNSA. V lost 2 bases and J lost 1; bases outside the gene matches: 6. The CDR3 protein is CASSLLGAGGSYNEQFF. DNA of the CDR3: TGTGCCAGCAGCTTACTGGGGGCGGGAGGGTCCTACAATGAGCAGTTCTTC.

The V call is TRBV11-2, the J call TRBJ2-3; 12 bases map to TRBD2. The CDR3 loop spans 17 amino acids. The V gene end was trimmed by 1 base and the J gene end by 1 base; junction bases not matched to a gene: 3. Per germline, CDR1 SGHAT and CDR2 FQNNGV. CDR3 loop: CASSLGLAGGRTDTQYF. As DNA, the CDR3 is TGTGCCAGCAGCTTAGGGCTAGCGGGAGGGCGCACAGATACGCAGTATTTT.

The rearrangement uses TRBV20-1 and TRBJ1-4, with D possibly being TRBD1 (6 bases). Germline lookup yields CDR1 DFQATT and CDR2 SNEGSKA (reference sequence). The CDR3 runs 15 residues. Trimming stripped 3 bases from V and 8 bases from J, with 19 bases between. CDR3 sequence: CSARVTGAGKEKLFF. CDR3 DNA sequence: TGCAGTGCTAGGGTGACGGGGGCCGGGAAGGAAAAACTGTTTTTT.